These 5 T cell receptor beta chains share one sample of origin, sequenced in a study of T-cell reconstitution after alpha-beta-depleted transplantation in children. Preparation of the TCRbeta library was carried out with unique molecular identifiers. Via MiXCR, TCRdb re-called the PCR reads, giving one row per CDR3 protein. The sample shows about 300,000 distinct CDR3 sequences, roughly a tenth of them seen only once. The sequenced sample was PBMCs, obtained before TCRalphabeta/CD19-depleted stem cell transplant. These receptors originate from a boy younger than two with acute myeloid leukemia, due to receive a stem cell transplant.

This clonotype was picked up many times. This chain uses TRBV5-1 with TRBJ2-4, with D tentatively TRBD1 (6 bases). The CDR3 consists of 15 residues. Germline V gene sequence: CDR1 SGHRS, CDR2 YFSETQ. V lost 0 bases and J lost 8, with 15 bases in between. The CDR3 region is CASSLEAAGVDIQYF. As DNA, the CDR3 is TGCGCCAGCAGCTTGGAAGCGGCAGGGGTAGACATTCAGTACTTC.

In its sample, this clonotype was seen many times. This chain connects TRBV28 to TRBJ2-5, with 9 bases that match TRBD1. Per the germline V gene, CDR1 is MDHEN and CDR2 is SYDVKM. The V segment lost 6 bases and the J segment 5 bases; nucleotides outside the gene matches: 7. The CDR3 consists of 14 residues. The CDR3 sequence: CASSQTGGEETQYF. CDR3 nucleotide sequence: TGTGCCAGCAGCCAGACAGGGGGAGAGGAGACCCAGTACTTC.

This clonotype was observed at least ten times. This chain joins TRBV12-3 or TRBV12-4 and TRBJ2-2; D gene uncertain. Between the trimmed V and J ends, which lost 4 bases and 4 bases, there was a span of 7 bases. CDR3 length: 13 residues. CDR3 region: CASSSLITGELFF. CDR3 DNA sequence: TGTGCCAGCAGTTCCCTAATCACCGGGGAGCTGTTTTTT.

This clonotype was detected many times. The CDR3 sequence is CSVVGGVITESRNGYEQYF. CDR3 sequence (DNA): TGCAGCGTTGTTGGGGGGGTCATAACAGAATCCAGGAATGGCTACGAGCAGTACTTC. V is TRBV29-1 and J is TRBJ2-7; 7 nucleotides agree with TRBD2. Germline values: CDR1 SQVTM, CDR2 ANQGSEA. The CDR3 is 19 residues long. V lost 4 bases, J lost 3 bases, and 24 bases stayed unmatched.

The chain joins TRBV9 to TRBJ2-7; possibly TRBD1 or TRBD2 for D (5 bases each). The CDR3 is 16 residues long. Between the trimmed V and J ends, which lost 2 bases and 2 bases, there was a span of 17 bases. Germline values: CDR1 SGDLS, CDR2 YYNGEE. CDR3 region: CASSVGHRDLTYEQYF. DNA of the CDR3: TGTGCCAGCAGCGTTGGACACCGGGACCTAACCTACGAGCAGTACTTC. The complete variable domain, with remaining parts taken from reference TRBV9 and TRBJ2-7, reads DSGVTQTPKHLITATGQRVTLRCSPRSGDLSVYWYQQSLDQGLQFLIQYYNGEERAKGNILERFSAQQFPDLHSELNLSSLELGDSALYFCASSVGHRDLTYEQYFGPGTRLTVT.